The 19 T cell receptor beta chains below all came from one sample that was sequenced in a study of T cells in women clearing cervical HPV infection. Libraries were prepared by immunoSEQ multiplex PCR; TCRdb keeps only in-frame clonotypes and omits some of them. The table gives about 46,000 clones; the top ten clones make up approximately 40% of it. Sequencing used blood buffy coat. The receptors derive from a woman aged 18-69 years with a cervical HPV16 infection that either progressed to CIN3+ or cleared (not recorded which).

Worth noting for this clone: With the read ending 3 residues before the CDR3 end, the germline J gene is used to fill in that end. The J gene is TRBJ2-7, the V gene TRBV20-1; 11 nucleotides line up with TRBD2. Germline CDR1 reads DFQATT; CDR2 reads SNEGSKA (reference sequence). Losses at the gene ends were 1 base for V and 2 bases for J; bases not matched to a gene: 4. CDR3 length equals 15 residues. The CDR3 spells CSARATSGIPYEQYF. Partial CDR3 DNA: TGCAGTGCTAGAGCGACTAGCGGGATACCCTACGAG.

Remarks on this clone: The read halts 3 residues ahead of the CDR3 end, with the missing end drawn from the germline J gene. V and J are TRBV7-2 and TRBJ2-1; 9 bases are shared with TRBD2. The CDR3 is made up of 15 amino acids. The trim removed 2 bases at V and 4 bases at J, leaving 3 bases unmatched. Germline CDR1 reads SGHTA; CDR2 reads FQGNSA. The covered CDR3 bases are TGTGCCAGCAGCTTATATAGCGGGAGATACAATGAG. It codes for CASSLYSGRYNE. The entire CDR3 protein reads CASSLYSGRYNEQFF.

Of note for this clone: The read finishes 3 residues shy of the CDR3 end, and the germline J gene is used to complete it. The chain couples TRBV10-3 to TRBJ2-2; D remains unclear. V lost 0 bases to trimming and J lost 5 bases, with 7 bases between them. The CDR3 has 14 residues. CDR1 is ENHRY and CDR2 is SYGVKD in the germline V gene. The part of the CDR3 DNA that was read is TGTGCCATCAGTGAGTCCCAGACTACCGGGGAG. This sequence encodes CAISESQTTGE. From start to end, the CDR3 is CAISESQTTGELFF.

About this clone itself: Sequencing ends 3 residues short of the CDR3 end; the germline J gene provides the rest. The gene calls are TRBV19 and TRBJ2-3; 7 bases agree with TRBD2. The CDR3 runs 14 residues. Per the germline V gene, CDR1 is LNHDA and CDR2 is SQIVND (reference sequence). The CDR3 here is CASSIGLAASAQYF. Incomplete CDR3 DNA: TGTGCCAGTAGTATAGGGCTAGCGGCTTCGGCG. The full variable domain, in which reference TRBV19 and TRBJ2-3 provide the parts outside the CDR3, is DGGITQSPKYLFRKEGQNVTLSCEQNLNHDAMYWYRQDPGQGLRLIYYSQIVNDFQKGDIAEGYSVSREKKESFPLTVTSAQKNPTAFYLCASSIGLAASAQYFGPGTRLTVL.

As concerns this clone: The read ends 3 residues before the CDR3 terminus; that terminus is restored from the germline J gene. This sequence joins TRBV19 and TRBJ1-1; 8 bases match TRBD1. Germline CDR1 and CDR2: LNHDA and SQIVND (reference sequence). V shed 7 bases, J shed 3 bases, and the junction held 7 bases outside the gene matches. The CDR3 is 14 residues long. The CDR3 reads CASTGGWGDTEAFF. The DNA read from the CDR3 is TGTGCCAGTACAGGGGGCTGGGGGGACACTGAA.

About this clone: The sequence runs out 3 residues before the end of the CDR3; the remainder is reconstructed from the germline J gene. The chain couples TRBV11-2 to TRBJ2-3, with D possibly TRBD1 on 6 matching bases. Germline CDR1 reads SGHAT; CDR2 reads FQNNGV. The CDR3 covers 14 residues. The V and J ends lost 4 bases and 2 bases respectively, with 10 bases between them. The CDR3 region is CASSSGQYTDTQYF. CDR3 DNA, as far as it was read: TGTGCCAGCAGCTCGGGACAATACACAGATACG. The whole variable domain, remainder taken from reference TRBV11-2 and TRBJ2-3, is EAGVAQSPRYKIIEKRQSVAFWCNPISGHATLYWYQQILGQGPKLLIQFQNNGVVDDSQLPKDRFSAERLKGVDSTLKIQPAKLEDSAVYLCASSSGQYTDTQYFGPGTRLTVL.

On this clone itself: The read falls 3 residues short of the CDR3 end, and the missing part is taken from the germline J gene. The J gene is TRBJ2-3, the V gene TRBV7-2; D uncertain. In germline, CDR1 is SGHTA, CDR2 FQGNSA. This CDR3 has 13 residues. Trimming took 7 bases from V and 4 from J, leaving 12 bases between them. The part of the CDR3 DNA that was read is TGTGCCAGCAACCACGGTGCCGCAGATACG. Translation gives CASNHGAADT. The complete CDR3 protein is CASNHGAADTQYF.

Details on this clone: The CDR3 end lies 3 residues beyond the end of the read and is filled in from the germline J gene. The chain combines TRBV14 with TRBJ1-6; weak D call: TRBD1 (6 bases). This CDR3 has 14 residues. V lost 4 bases and J lost 10, with 14 bases in between. The V gene's germline CDR1 is SGHDN and CDR2 FVKESK. The sequenced CDR3 bases are TGTGCCAGCAGCCGCCAACAGGGTAACTCACCC. It specifies CASSRQQGNSP. The CDR3 in its entirety is CASSRQQGNSPLHF.

Regarding this clone: The read is 3 residues too short to cover the CDR3 end, so that end is filled in from the germline J gene. The chain joins TRBV5-6 to TRBJ1-5; D might be TRBD1 (6 bases). This CDR3 has 14 residues. Germline V gives CDR1 SGHDT, CDR2 YYEEEE. Trimming left V 0 bases short and J 6 bases short, with 10 bases between. This CDR3 reads CASSLGAGVQPQHF. CDR3 DNA, as far as it was read: TGTGCCAGCAGCTTGGGGGCAGGGGTTCAGCCC.

A word on this clone: The CDR3 end falls 3 residues outside the read, so it is completed with the germline J gene. This chain connects TRBV19 to TRBJ1-4; TRBD1 is a possible D gene (5 bases). Germline values: CDR1 LNHDA, CDR2 SQIVND (reference sequence). V was pared by 5 bases and J by 8 bases, with 18 bases between. The CDR3 has 15 amino acids. CDR3 DNA, as far as it was read: TGTGCCAGTAGTCCACCAAAACCACAGGAAGAAAAA. It codes for CASSPPKPQEEK. The full CDR3 sequence reads CASSPPKPQEEKLFF.

About this clone itself: Sequencing ends 3 residues short of the CDR3 end; the germline J gene provides the rest. The chain joins TRBV5-6 to TRBJ1-2, with D perhaps matching TRBD1 (6 bases). CDR1 and CDR2 (germline): SGHDT, YYEEEE. V was cut by 4 bases and J by 7 bases, with 17 bases left in between. CDR3 length equals 14 residues. CDR3 DNA, as far as it was read: TGTGCCAGCAGCCAAAACCCAGGGGATGGTGGC. Residues: CASSQNPGDGG. The CDR3 reads in full as CASSQNPGDGGYTF.

Details on this clone: The read ends 3 residues before the CDR3 terminus; that terminus is restored from the germline J gene. The gene calls are TRBV7-2 and TRBJ1-4; no firm D call. The CDR3 runs to 14 residues. Germline loops: CDR1 SGHTA, CDR2 FQGNSA. Trimming left V 1 base short and J 0 bases short, with 3 bases between. The covered CDR3 bases are TGTGCCAGCAGCTTAGGGCCAACTAATGAAAAA. Translated: CASSLGPTNEK. The complete CDR3 protein is CASSLGPTNEKLFF.

Turning to this clone: From the germline J gene comes the end of the CDR3, since the read stops 3 residues before it. This chain uses TRBV30 with TRBJ2-3, with 9 bases fitting TRBD1. Germline V CDR1 and CDR2: GTSNPN, SVGIG (reference sequence). The CDR3 has 17 amino acids. CDR3 in amino acids: CASTSQGALVRGQPQYF. The DNA read from the CDR3 is TGTGCCTCAACTTCACAGGGGGCCCTTGTTCGAGGACAGCCG.

Details on this clone: The CDR3 end is not reached by the read, which stops 3 residues before it; the germline J gene fills it in. The chain uses TRBV30 and TRBJ1-1; D call uncertain. The V end was cut by 0 bases, the J end by 2 bases, with 13 bases between. This CDR3 has 15 residues. From germline, CDR1 is GTSNPN and CDR2 SVGIG (reference sequence). This chain's CDR3 is CAWSVGPVINTEAFF. The part of the CDR3 DNA that was read is TGTGCCTGGAGTGTTGGGCCCGTGATTAACACTGAA.

On this clone itself: The read ends 3 residues early relative to the CDR3; the germline J gene fills the gap. This chain joins TRBV19 and TRBJ2-7, with TRBD2 identical over 12 bases. CDR1 is LNHDA and CDR2 is SQIVND in the germline V gene (reference sequence). CDR3 length: 16 amino acids. V gave up 2 bases and J gave up 0 bases; unmatched junction bases: 2. The chain's CDR3 is CASSITSGRSSYEQYF. The sequenced CDR3 bases are TGTGCCAGTAGTATAACTAGCGGGAGGTCCTCCTACGAG.

Remarks on this clone: The CDR3 end lies 3 residues beyond the end of the read and is filled in from the germline J gene. This chain joins TRBV19 and TRBJ1-6; 8 bases align to TRBD1. The CDR3 covers 16 residues. CDR1 and CDR2 from the germline V gene are LNHDA and SQIVND (reference sequence). With V trimmed by 5 bases and J by 10 bases, 13 bases remained unmatched. The part of the CDR3 DNA that was read is TGTGCCAGTAGTGCCCGACAGGGGCACCCAGACTCACCC. It encodes CASSARQGHPDSP. The whole CDR3 reads CASSARQGHPDSPLHF.

Comments on this clone: The read falls 3 residues short of the CDR3 end, and the missing part is taken from the germline J gene. The chain uses TRBV7-6 and TRBJ1-5; 8 bases match TRBD1. The germline gives CDR1 SGHVS, CDR2 FNYEAQ. The CDR3 covers 15 residues. V dropped 5 bases and J dropped 6; count of bases not matched to a gene: 9. The part of the CDR3 DNA that was read is TGTGCCAGCAGCCTCGGGACAGGCGTTCGTCAGCCC. Translating it yields CASSLGTGVRQP. The complete CDR3 sequence is CASSLGTGVRQPQHF.

As regards this clone: The read gets to within 3 residues of the CDR3 end, and the germline J gene fills in the rest. The rearrangement uses TRBV10-1 and TRBJ2-7; D might be TRBD1 (6 bases). This CDR3 contains 14 residues. Trimming took off 10 bases at V and 0 bases at J, with 16 bases between the two ends. Germline V lookup: CDR1 WNHNN, CDR2 SYGVQD (reference sequence). CDR3 bases read: TGCGCCACCCTCCTCAGGGGATTCTCCTACGAG. It yields the protein CATLLRGFSYE. The complete CDR3 reads CATLLRGFSYEQYF.

A remark on this clone: The sequence runs out 3 residues before the end of the CDR3; the remainder is reconstructed from the germline J gene. The chain carries TRBV30 and TRBJ2-1; TRBD2 agrees at 8 bases. Germline V CDR1 and CDR2: GTSNPN, SVGIG (reference sequence). The CDR3 totals 19 residues. V gave up 1 base and J gave up 0 bases; unmatched junction bases: 14. The CDR3 spells CAWSGPPSRSGSSYNEQFF. Partial CDR3 DNA: TGTGCCTGGAGTGGACCTCCATCTCGAAGCGGGAGCTCCTACAATGAG.